This paragraph covers one T cell receptor (beta chain) sequence. The antigen remains unidentified. The data are from a study of cytotoxic CD8 clonotypes in ibrutinib-treated CLL. The CDR3 covers 14 residues. V was trimmed by 2 bases and J by 7 bases, leaving 12 bases between them. CDR1 and CDR2 from the germline V gene are WSHSY and SAAADI. Overall study findings and caveats: Researchers report that baseline clonality outpaced age-matched healthy donors and tracked circulating CD8+ T-cell counts.

The assay was immunoSEQ multiplex PCR, and TCRdb's table has in-frame clones only and misses some. The sample shows about 300,000 clones, approximately 79% of them seen only once. The sample here was PBMCs, taken at disease progression, from a patient treated with ibrutinib. This chain joins TRBV10-2 and TRBJ1-5, with a weak D call TRBD1 (6 bases). This clonotype originated in a human donor with chronic lymphocytic leukemia. CDR3 in DNA: TGCGCCAGCAGTGAGGGGGACATCGACCAGCCCCAGCATTTT. This encodes CASSEGDIDQPQHF.